The clone carrying this T cell receptor (beta chain) was detected many times. This sample was taken from a study of beta chain features in type 1 diabetes. Study details: Analysis included 107,917,701 sorted cells drawn from all samples.

Expressed TCRB transcripts were sequenced after all isolated RNA was converted to cDNA. The data were produced by immunoSEQ multiplex PCR, yet TCRdb's version contains in-frame clones alone and is incomplete. Of under 350,000 clones in the sample, approximately 8.1% are singletons; the top ten hold more than 1%. Germline assignment: CDR1 MDHEN and CDR2 SYDVKM. The CDR3 consists of 12 residues. With 6 bases clipped from V and 13 bases from J, the junction kept 6 bases outside the gene matches. The chain uses TRBV28 and TRBJ2-5; 12 nucleotides align to TRBD2. This receptor was obtained from a woman between 18 and 29 years old in good health. The sample was central memory CD4+ T cells from blood. The CDR3 here is CASRTSGGHAYF. As DNA, the CDR3 is TGTGCCAGCAGGACTAGCGGGGGACATGCGTACTTC.